The next 5 T cell receptor beta chains were all read from a single sample in a study of blood T cells in healthy people across ages. A J-beta primer mix and a sample-barcoded 5' primer were used in a second PCR of about 7 to 12 cycles. In TCRdb, the 5' RACE reads were re-called with MiXCR into one record per CDR3 protein. The sample records 2 million or so distinct CDR3 sequences, roughly 49% being singletons. The specimen was blood. The origin of the receptors is a woman aged 40-49 years in good health.

The genes are TRBV6-2 or TRBV6-3 and TRBJ2-3, with D uncertain. Germline CDR1 reads MNHEY; CDR2 reads SVGEGT. V shed 3 bases and J shed 5 bases, with 15 bases lying between them. This CDR3 contains 15 residues. DNA of the CDR3: TGTGCCAGCAGTTATGGGGTGCGCGGCAGAGATACGCAGTATTTT. This codes for CASSYGVRGRDTQYF.

This clonotype appeared a few times. This sequence joins TRBV28 and TRBJ2-7, with TRBD1 matching 7 bases. Germline CDR1 reads MDHEN; CDR2 reads SYDVKM. After removal of 6 bases from V and 3 bases from J, the junction contained 11 bases not matched to a gene. The CDR3 spans 15 residues. The CDR3 DNA reads as TGTGCCAGCAGACCCTCGGCAGGGGGAATCTACGAGCAGTACTTC. Protein: CASRPSAGGIYEQYF.

This clonotype was counted only a few times. The J gene is TRBJ2-5, the V gene TRBV20-1, with TRBD2 matching 9 bases. This CDR3 has 13 residues. V gave up 2 bases and J gave up 5 bases; unmatched junction bases: 3. From germline, CDR1 is DFQATT and CDR2 SNEGSKA (reference sequence). Written as DNA, the CDR3 is TGCAGTGCTAGACAACTAGCGGGTGAGACCCAGTACTTC. It yields the protein CSARQLAGETQYF.

The V call is TRBV10-3, the J call TRBJ2-1, with 9 nucleotides matching TRBD1. The ends lost 0 bases at V and 8 bases at J; junction bases unmatched: 5. The CDR3 has 15 amino acids. CDR1 and CDR2 (germline): ENHRY, SYGVKD. The CDR3 region is CAISESFGTGYEQFF. The DNA for the CDR3 is TGTGCCATCAGTGAGTCTTTCGGGACAGGGTATGAGCAGTTCTTC.

V gene TRBV24-1 combines with J gene TRBJ2-3, with D unresolved. This CDR3 comprises 12 residues. Germline V gives CDR1 KGHDR, CDR2 SFDVKD. V lost 2 bases and J lost 4, with 3 bases in between. CDR3 DNA: TGTGCCACCAGTGATTGGGCAGATACGCAGTATTTT. Translating gives CATSDWADTQYF.